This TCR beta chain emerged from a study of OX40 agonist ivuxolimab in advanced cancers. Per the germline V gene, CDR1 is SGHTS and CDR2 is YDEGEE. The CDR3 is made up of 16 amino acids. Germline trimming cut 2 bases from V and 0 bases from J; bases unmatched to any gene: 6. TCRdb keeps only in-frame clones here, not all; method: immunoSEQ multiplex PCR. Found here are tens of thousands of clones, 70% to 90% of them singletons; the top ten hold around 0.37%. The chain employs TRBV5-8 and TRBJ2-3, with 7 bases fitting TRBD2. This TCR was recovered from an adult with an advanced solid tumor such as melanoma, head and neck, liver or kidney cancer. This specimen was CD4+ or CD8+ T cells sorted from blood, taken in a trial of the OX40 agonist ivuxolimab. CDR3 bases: TGTGCCAGCAGCTTCGGTCGGGGGGATAGCACAGATACGCAGTATTTT. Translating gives CASSFGRGDSTDTQYF.